A selection of T cell receptor beta chains follows, all from one sample in a study of identical twins. A single record per CDR3 protein comes from TCRdb applying MiXCR to the 5' RACE reads. The sample yields roughly 280,000 distinct CDR3 sequences, over 8.5% seen once. The data also belong to a second study, concerning yellow fever vaccine responses in identical twins.

The sequenced sample was CD8+ T cells sorted from blood. The receptors come from a young woman in good health. CDR3s include the opening cysteine and the closing phenylalanine or tryptophan. Each record gives: V gene, clone size, J gene, D gene, CDR3 DNA, CDR3 protein. D genes are given only for firm matches. Clone size is not always given. Where it is, it says once, few, many or a class for expanded clones.

TRBV5-6	NA	TRBJ2-2	NA	TGTGCCAGCAGCCCGCTTGTTGCCGGGGAGCTGTTTTTT	CASSPLVAGELFF
TRBV7-7	NA	TRBJ2-3	NA	TGTGCTAGCAGCTTAGGGGCAGCCGCTAGCACAGATACGCAGTATTTT	CASSLGAAASTDTQYF
TRBV6-6	few	TRBJ1-1	NA	TGTGCCAGCAGTTACTCGGGGGGGCCAGCTTTCTTT	CASSYSGGPAFF
TRBV4-3	NA	TRBJ2-7	NA	TGCGCCAGCAGCCAAGATTACGGCGGGGCTTCTGCGTACGAGCAGTACTTC	CASSQDYGGASAYEQYF
TRBV7-9	few	TRBJ1-1	TRBD1	TGTGCCAGCAGCTCTAGACAGGGTGACACTGAAGCTTTCTTT	CASSSRQGDTEAFF
TRBV7-9	few	TRBJ1-1	NA	TGTGCCAGCGGGGACACGGAGGCTTTCTTT	CASGDTEAFF
TRBV6-2/TRBV6-3	once	TRBJ2-1	NA	TGTGCCAGCAGTTACTCACCGGGACGGCCAGGGAATGAGCAGTTCTTC	CASSYSPGRPGNEQFF
TRBV15	many	TRBJ2-3	TRBD2	TGTGCCACCAGTACCGTACTAGCGGGTTCCACAGATACGCAGTATTTT	CATSTVLAGSTDTQYF
TRBV4-1	many	TRBJ2-1	NA	TGCGCCAGCAGCCAAGAAGGTGGGGGTCGGAGGGAGCAGTTCTTC	CASSQEGGGRREQFF
TRBV7-3	NA	TRBJ1-1	NA	TGTGCCAGCAGCTTAACTGGCGGGAGTAACACTGGAGCTTTCTTT	CASSLTGGSNTGAFF
TRBV29-1	many	TRBJ2-2	NA	TGCAGCGTTGAAGACCCGACGGGTTCGGCCGGTAGTGTTCAGCCCGGGGAGCTGTTTTTT	CSVEDPTGSAGSVQPGELFF
TRBV20-1	few	TRBJ1-5	NA	TGCAGTGCTGCGAGGGGTCAGCCCCAGCATTTT	CSAARGQPQHF
TRBV7-9	many	TRBJ2-5	NA	TGTGCCAGCAGCTCAACGTGGGGGCTTCATCAAGAGACCCAGTACTTC	CASSSTWGLHQETQYF
TRBV3-1	NA	TRBJ1-4	NA	TGTGCCAGCAGCCAAGTTTACAGAAATACTAATGAAAAACTGTTTTTT	CASSQVYRNTNEKLFF
TRBV20-1	many	TRBJ2-5	TRBD2	TGCAGTGCTAGAGATTATATTACTAGCGGCCAAGAGACCCAGTACTTC	CSARDYITSGQETQYF